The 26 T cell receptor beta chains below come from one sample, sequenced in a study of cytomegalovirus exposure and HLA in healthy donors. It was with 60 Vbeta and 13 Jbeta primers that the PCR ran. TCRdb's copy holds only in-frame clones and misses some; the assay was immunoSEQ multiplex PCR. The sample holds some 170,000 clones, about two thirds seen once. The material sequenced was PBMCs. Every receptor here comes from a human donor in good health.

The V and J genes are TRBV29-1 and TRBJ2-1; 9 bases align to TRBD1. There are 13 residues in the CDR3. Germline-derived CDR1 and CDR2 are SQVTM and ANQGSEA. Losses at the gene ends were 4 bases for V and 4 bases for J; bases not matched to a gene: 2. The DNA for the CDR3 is TGCAGCGTTGGGACAGGGGCATACAATGAGCAGTTCTTC. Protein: CSVGTGAYNEQFF.

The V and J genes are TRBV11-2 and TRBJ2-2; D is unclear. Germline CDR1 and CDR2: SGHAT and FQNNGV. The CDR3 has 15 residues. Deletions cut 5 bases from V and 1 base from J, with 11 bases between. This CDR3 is CASSHALGNTGELFF. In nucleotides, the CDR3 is TGTGCCAGCAGCCATGCCCTAGGGAACACCGGGGAGCTGTTTTTT.

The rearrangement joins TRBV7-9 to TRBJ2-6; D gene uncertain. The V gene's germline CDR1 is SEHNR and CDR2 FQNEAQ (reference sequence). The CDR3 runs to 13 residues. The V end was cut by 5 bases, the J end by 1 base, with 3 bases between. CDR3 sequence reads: CASSQSGANVLTF. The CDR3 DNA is TGTGCCAGCAGCCAATCTGGGGCCAACGTCCTGACTTTC.

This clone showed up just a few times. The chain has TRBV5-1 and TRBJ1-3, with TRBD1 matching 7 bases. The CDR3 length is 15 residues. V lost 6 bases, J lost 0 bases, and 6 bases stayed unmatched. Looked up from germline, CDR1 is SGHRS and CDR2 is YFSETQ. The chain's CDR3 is CASTDRDSSGNTIYF. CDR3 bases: TGCGCCAGCACCGATCGGGACAGCTCTGGAAACACCATATATTTT.

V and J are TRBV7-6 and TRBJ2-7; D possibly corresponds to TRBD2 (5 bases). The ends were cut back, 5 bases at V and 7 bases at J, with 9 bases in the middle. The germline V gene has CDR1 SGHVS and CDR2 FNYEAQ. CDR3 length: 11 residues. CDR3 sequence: CASSTSGEQYF. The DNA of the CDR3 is TGTGCCAGCAGCACCTCGGGGGAGCAGTACTTC. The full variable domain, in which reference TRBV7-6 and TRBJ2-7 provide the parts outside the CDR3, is GAGVSQSPRYKVTKRGQDVALRCDPISGHVSLYWYRQALGQGPEFLTYFNYEAQQDKSGLPNDRFSAERPEGSISTLTIQRTEQRDSAMYRCASSTSGEQYFGPGTRLTVT.

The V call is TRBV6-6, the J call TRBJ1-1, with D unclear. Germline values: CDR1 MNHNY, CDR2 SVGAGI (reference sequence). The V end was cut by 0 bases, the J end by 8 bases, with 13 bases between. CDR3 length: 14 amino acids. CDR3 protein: CASSYSREGAEAFF. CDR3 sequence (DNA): TGTGCCAGCAGTTACTCGCGAGAGGGAGCCGAAGCTTTCTTT.

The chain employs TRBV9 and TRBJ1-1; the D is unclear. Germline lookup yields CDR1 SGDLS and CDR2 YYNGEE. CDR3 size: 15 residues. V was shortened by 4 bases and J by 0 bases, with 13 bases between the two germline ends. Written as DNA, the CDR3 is TGTGCCAGCAGCCCCCGAAACACCCTGAACACTGAAGCTTTCTTT. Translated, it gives CASSPRNTLNTEAFF.

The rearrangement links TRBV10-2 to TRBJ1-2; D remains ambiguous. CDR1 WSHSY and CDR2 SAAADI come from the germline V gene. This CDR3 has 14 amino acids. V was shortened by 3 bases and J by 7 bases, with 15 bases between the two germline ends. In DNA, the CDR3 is TGCGCCAGCAGTGACCCCCCCGGTCTAGGTGGCTACACCTTC. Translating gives CASSDPPGLGGYTF.

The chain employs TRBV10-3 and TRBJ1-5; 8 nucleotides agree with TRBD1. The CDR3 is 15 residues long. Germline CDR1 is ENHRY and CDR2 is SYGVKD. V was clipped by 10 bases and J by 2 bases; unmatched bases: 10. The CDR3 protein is CASRARGPGNQPQHF. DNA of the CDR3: TGTGCCAGCAGAGCCAGGGGGCCAGGCAATCAGCCCCAGCATTTT.

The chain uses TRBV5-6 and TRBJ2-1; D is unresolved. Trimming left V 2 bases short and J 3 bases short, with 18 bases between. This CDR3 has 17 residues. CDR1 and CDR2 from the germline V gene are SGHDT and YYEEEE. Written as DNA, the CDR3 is TGTGCCAGCAGCTTCTTTCAGGCCAGCTCCTACTACAATGAGCAGTTCTTC. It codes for CASSFFQASSYYNEQFF. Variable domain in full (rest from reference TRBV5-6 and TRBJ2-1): DAGVTQSPTHLIKTRGQQVTLRCSPKSGHDTVSWYQQALGQGPQFIFQYYEEEERQRGNFPDRFSGHQFPNYSSELNVNALLLGDSALYLCASSFFQASSYYNEQFFGPGTRLTVL.

The CDR3: CASSQTTTDRVADTQYF. In DNA, the CDR3 is TGTGCCAGCAGCCAGACCACAACGGACAGGGTGGCAGATACGCAGTATTTT. This chain uses TRBV14 with TRBJ2-3; 8 nucleotides match TRBD1. Germline values: CDR1 SGHDN, CDR2 FVKESK. V trimming: 3 bases; J trimming: 4 bases; junction bases outside the gene matches: 12. The CDR3 consists of 17 residues.

CDR3 in DNA: TGCGCCAGCAGATGGGCTTATACGACCTACGAGCAGTACTTC. Encoded protein: CASRWAYTTYEQYF. The genes are TRBV5-1 and TRBJ2-7; no reliable D call. Germline-derived CDR1 and CDR2 are SGHRS and YFSETQ. The length of the CDR3 is 14 residues. The V gene lost 5 bases and the J gene lost 2 bases, with 14 bases spanning the gap.

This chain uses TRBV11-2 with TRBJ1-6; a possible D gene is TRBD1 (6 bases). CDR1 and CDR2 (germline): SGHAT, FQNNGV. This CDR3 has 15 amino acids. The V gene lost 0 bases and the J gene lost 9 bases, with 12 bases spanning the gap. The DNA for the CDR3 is TGTGCCAGCAGCTTAGATTGGGGGGGCGGTTCACCCCTCCACTTT. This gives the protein CASSLDWGGGSPLHF.

CDR3 bases: TGTGCCAGCAGTGCTTGGCTTGCGGGCAGCACAGATACGCAGTATTTT. Translating it yields CASSAWLAGSTDTQYF. This rearrangement joins TRBV27 to TRBJ2-3; weak D call: TRBD2 (5 bases). Trimming removed 5 bases from V and 0 bases from J, with 15 bases in between. This CDR3 has 16 amino acids. Germline assignment: CDR1 MNHEY and CDR2 SMNVEV (reference sequence).

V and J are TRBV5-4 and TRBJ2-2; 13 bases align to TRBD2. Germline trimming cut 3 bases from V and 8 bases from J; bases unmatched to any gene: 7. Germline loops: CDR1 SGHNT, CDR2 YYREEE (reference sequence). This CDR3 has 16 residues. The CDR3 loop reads CASSSGTSGELGELFF. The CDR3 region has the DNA TGTGCCAGCAGCTCTGGGACTAGCGGGGAGTTAGGGGAGCTGTTTTTT.

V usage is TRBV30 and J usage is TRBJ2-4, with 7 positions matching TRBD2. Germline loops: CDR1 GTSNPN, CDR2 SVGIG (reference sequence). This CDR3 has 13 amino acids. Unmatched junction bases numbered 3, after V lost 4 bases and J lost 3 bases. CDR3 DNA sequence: TGTGCCTGGAAGGGGAGGGACAAAAACATTCAGTACTTC. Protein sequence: CAWKGRDKNIQYF.

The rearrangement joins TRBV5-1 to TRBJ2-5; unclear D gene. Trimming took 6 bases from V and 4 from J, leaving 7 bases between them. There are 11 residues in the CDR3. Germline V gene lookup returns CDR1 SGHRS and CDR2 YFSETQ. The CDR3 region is CASTTRETQYF. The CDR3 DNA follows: TGCGCCAGCACCACTCGAGAGACCCAGTACTTC. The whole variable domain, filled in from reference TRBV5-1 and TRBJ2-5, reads KAGVTQTPRYLIKTRGQQVTLSCSPISGHRSVSWYQQTPGQGLQFLFEYFSETQRNKGNFPGRFSGRQFSNSRSEMNVSTLELGDSALYLCASTTRETQYFGPGTRLLVL.

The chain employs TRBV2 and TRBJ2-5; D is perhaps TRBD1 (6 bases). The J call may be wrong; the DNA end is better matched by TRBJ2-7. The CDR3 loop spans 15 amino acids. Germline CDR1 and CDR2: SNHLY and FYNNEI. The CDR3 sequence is CASSEGGGGQYEQYF. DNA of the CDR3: TGTGCCAGCAGTGAAGGAGGTGGGGGCCAGTACGAGCAGTACTTC.

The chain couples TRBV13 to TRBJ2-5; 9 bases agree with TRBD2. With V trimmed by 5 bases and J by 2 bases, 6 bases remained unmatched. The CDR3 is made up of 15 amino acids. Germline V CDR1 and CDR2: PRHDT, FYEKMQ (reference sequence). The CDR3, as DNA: TGTGCCAGCAGCCAGGGCGGGGGGGCTCAAGAGACCCAGTACTTC. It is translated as CASSQGGGAQETQYF.

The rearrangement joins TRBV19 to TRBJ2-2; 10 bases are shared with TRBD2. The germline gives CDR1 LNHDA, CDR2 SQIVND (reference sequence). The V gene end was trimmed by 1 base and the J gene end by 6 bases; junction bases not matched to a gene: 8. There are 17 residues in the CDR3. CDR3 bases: TGTGCCAGTAGTATAGCTACTAGCGGGGCGGGTTCCGGGGAGCTGTTTTTT. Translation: CASSIATSGAGSGELFF.

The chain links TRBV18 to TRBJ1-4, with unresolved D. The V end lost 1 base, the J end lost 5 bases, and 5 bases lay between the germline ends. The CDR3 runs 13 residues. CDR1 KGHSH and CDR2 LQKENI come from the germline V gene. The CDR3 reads CASSPRGNEKLFF. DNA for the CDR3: TGTGCCAGCTCACCACGAGGGAATGAAAAACTGTTTTTT.

CDR3 in amino acids: CSVELGQGYGYTF. CDR3 in DNA: TGCAGCGTTGAACTCGGACAGGGCTATGGCTACACCTTC. V is TRBV29-1 and J is TRBJ1-2, with TRBD1 matching 8 bases. V trimming: 2 bases; J trimming: 4 bases; junction bases outside the gene matches: 3. CDR3 length: 13 amino acids. Looked up from germline, CDR1 is SQVTM and CDR2 is ANQGSEA.

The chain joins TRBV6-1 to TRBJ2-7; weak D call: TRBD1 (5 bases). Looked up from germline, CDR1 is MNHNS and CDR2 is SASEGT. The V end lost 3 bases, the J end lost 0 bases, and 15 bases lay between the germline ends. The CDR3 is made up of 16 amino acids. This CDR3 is CASSDGALQLSYEQYF. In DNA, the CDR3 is TGTGCCAGCAGTGATGGGGCCCTACAGCTCTCCTACGAGCAGTACTTC.

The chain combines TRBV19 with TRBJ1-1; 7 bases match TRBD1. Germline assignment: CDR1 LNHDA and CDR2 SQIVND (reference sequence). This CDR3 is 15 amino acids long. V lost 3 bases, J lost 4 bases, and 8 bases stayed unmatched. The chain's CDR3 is CASSILEGAVTEAFF. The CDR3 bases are TGTGCCAGTAGTATTCTCGAGGGGGCGGTCACTGAAGCTTTCTTT.

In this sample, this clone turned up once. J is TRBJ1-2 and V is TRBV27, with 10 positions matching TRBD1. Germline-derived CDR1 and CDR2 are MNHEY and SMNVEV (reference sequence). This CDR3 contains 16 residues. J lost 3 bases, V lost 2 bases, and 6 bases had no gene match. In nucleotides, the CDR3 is TGTGCCAGCAGTTTAGCCAGGGGGACAGGGGACTATGGCTACACCTTC. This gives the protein CASSLARGTGDYGYTF.

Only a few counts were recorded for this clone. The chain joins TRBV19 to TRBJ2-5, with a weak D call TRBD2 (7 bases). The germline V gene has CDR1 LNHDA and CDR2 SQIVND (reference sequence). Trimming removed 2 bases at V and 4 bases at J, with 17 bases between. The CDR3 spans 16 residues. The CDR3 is CASSIFRRGGRETQYF. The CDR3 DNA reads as TGTGCCAGTAGTATATTCCGTAGGGGGGGGCGAGAGACCCAGTACTTC.